This T cell receptor (beta chain) is from a study of metastatic and nonmetastatic thyroid tumors. Study background: Comparison of repertoires was carried out across blood and tumor or nodule tissue from malignant and benign thyroid patients. Study-wide findings and caveats: Versus benign nodules, malignant thyroid tumors reportedly had significantly higher TCR beta diversity, in blood and tumor.

No treatment of any kind had been given to any patient before thyroid surgery. By its share, this clone is medium-sized. Its antigen is not known. How the authors handled the data: The distant-metastasis classifier for papillary thyroid cancer was built from CDR3 differences across clinicopathological groups. TCRdb reassembled clones from the PCR reads with MiXCR. TCRdb assigned the V and J calls; the authors' analysis was not used. The data show 6,500 to 10,000 clones, roughly a quarter seen once. CDR1 and CDR2 (germline): MNHEY, SMNVEV (reference sequence). The CDR3 loop spans 12 amino acids. V was cut by 6 bases and J by 0 bases, with 6 bases left in between.

The sequenced material came from tumor tissue. The chain is built from TRBV27 and TRBJ2-7, with no clear D. This clonotype originated in a female donor with papillary thyroid cancer or a benign thyroid nodule (not recorded which). Some clones in this sample may be carry-over from other donors' samples. CDR3 region: CASRDASYEQYF. In DNA, the CDR3 is TGTGCCAGCAGGGACGCCTCCTACGAGCAGTACTTC.